Below are 26 T cell receptor beta chains sequenced from a single sample in a study of T cells in Graves' hyperthyroidism and ophthalmopathy. Template material for amplifying TCR beta CDR3 regions consisted of RNA transcripts. Carried out on the TCR CDR3, a first-round RT-PCR used the HTBI primer set. TCRdb processed the multiplex PCR reads anew with MiXCR; each CDR3 protein has one entry. The sample holds roughly 96,000 distinct CDR3 sequences; about 51% are singletons and the top ten take roughly 26%. What was sequenced was blood. All receptors come from a middle-aged woman with Graves' hyperthyroidism.

In this sample, this clonotype turned up many times. At one end, the junction sequence differs from germline, possibly due to a read error. The J gene is TRBJ2-7, the V gene TRBV24-1; D possibly corresponds to TRBD1 (6 bases). This CDR3 has 14 residues. Germline V gene lookup returns CDR1 KGHDR and CDR2 SFDVKD. The CDR3: CATNQGGASSEQYF. The CDR3 nucleotides are TGTGCCACCAATCAAGGGGGTGCTTCCTCCGAGCAGTACTTC.

This clonotype was counted ten times or more. The chain joins TRBV7-6 to TRBJ2-3; tentatively, D is TRBD2 (6 bases). CDR1 and CDR2 from the germline V gene are SGHVS and FNYEAQ. The CDR3 extends over 17 amino acids. The germline V and J ends were trimmed by 0 bases and 1 base, with 14 bases remaining between them. CDR3 nucleotides: TGTGCCAGCAGCTTAGCGCTTAGTAGCGGCCGCACAGATACGCAGTATTTT. Protein product: CASSLALSSGRTDTQYF.

J is TRBJ1-2 and V is TRBV15; TRBD1 matches at 7 bases. Germline trimming cut 5 bases from V and 5 bases from J; bases unmatched to any gene: 5. The V gene's germline CDR1 is LNHNV and CDR2 YYDKDF (reference sequence). The CDR3 extends over 13 amino acids. In nucleotides, the CDR3 is TGTGCCACCAGCCAAGGGACAGAATATGGCTACACCTTC. Translation gives CATSQGTEYGYTF.

This clonotype was detected ten times or more. The chain has TRBV19 and TRBJ1-5; TRBD1 aligns across 7 bases. CDR1 is LNHDA, CDR2 SQIVND, per germline (reference sequence). The CDR3 has 16 residues. The V gene end was trimmed by 5 bases and the J gene end by 1 base; junction bases not matched to a gene: 8. CDR3 in DNA: TGTGCCAGTAGTCGGGCCGGGACAGCCAGCAATCAGCCCCAGCATTTT. This gives the protein CASSRAGTASNQPQHF.

The chain links TRBV11-1 to TRBJ2-7; weak D call: TRBD1 (5 bases). The CDR3 spans 13 residues. Germline lookup yields CDR1 SGHAT and CDR2 FQDESV (reference sequence). Trimming took 6 bases from V and 2 from J, leaving 11 bases between them. In nucleotides, the CDR3 is TGTGCCAGCAGTCCTCGACAGCCCTACGAGCAGTACTTC. This codes for CASSPRQPYEQYF.

The J gene is TRBJ2-7, the V gene TRBV4-2, with D tentatively TRBD2 (6 bases). The CDR3 has 15 amino acids. The V gene's germline CDR1 is LGHNA and CDR2 YNFKEQ. V was pared by 0 bases and J by 5 bases, with 14 bases between. The CDR3 sequence is CASSQEGGYEDEQYF. DNA for the CDR3: TGTGCCAGCAGCCAAGAAGGAGGGTACGAGGACGAGCAGTACTTC.

The chain has TRBV12-5 and TRBJ2-5; D not resolved. CDR3 length: 12 residues. CDR1 LGHNT and CDR2 FRNRAP come from the germline V gene. Between the trimmed V and J ends, which lost 3 bases and 1 base, there was a span of 3 bases. CDR3 coding DNA: TGTGCTAGTGGTTTACTCCAAGAGACCCAGTACTTC. It specifies CASGLLQETQYF.

This chain links TRBV6-5 with TRBJ2-7, with no clear D. V was clipped by 5 bases and J by 6 bases, with 8 bases between them. This CDR3 is 11 amino acids long. CDR1 is MNHEY and CDR2 is SVGAGI in the germline V gene. The CDR3 protein is CASSHQSEQYF. DNA for the CDR3: TGTGCCAGCAGTCATCAGAGCGAGCAGTACTTC.

The rearrangement joins TRBV7-9 to TRBJ2-7, with D perhaps assigned TRBD1 or TRBD2 (6 bases each). This CDR3 has 16 amino acids. Trimming stripped 4 bases from V and 3 bases from J, with 19 bases between. Germline-derived CDR1 and CDR2 are SEHNR and FQNEAQ (reference sequence). DNA for the CDR3: TGTGCCAGCAGCTCCCCGGGGGCGGGAACAAGCTACGAGCAGTACTTC. This translates into CASSSPGAGTSYEQYF. Looking up the rest from reference TRBV7-9 and TRBJ2-7 gives the full variable domain: DTGVSQNPRHKITKRGQNVTFRCDPISEHNRLYWYRQTLGQGPEFLTYFQNEAQLEKSRLLSDRFSAERPKGSFSTLEIQRTEQGDSAMYLCASSSPGAGTSYEQYFGPGTRLTVT.

The chain employs TRBV10-3 and TRBJ1-6, with D hard to call. This CDR3 region has 14 residues. V lost 3 bases and J 8 bases, leaving 11 bases between the germline ends. In germline, CDR1 is ENHRY, CDR2 SYGVKD. DNA of the CDR3: TGTGCCATCAGTGATAGCGAGGGCGATTCACCCCTCCACTTT. This encodes CAISDSEGDSPLHF.

CDR3 DNA: TGCAGTGCCCTAAGCAAGGGCTCCTCTGGGGCCAACGTCCTGACTTTC. Translating gives CSALSKGSSGANVLTF. V usage is TRBV20-1 and J usage is TRBJ2-6; D call uncertain. CDR3 length: 16 residues. Per the germline V gene, CDR1 is DFQATT and CDR2 is SNEGSKA (reference sequence). Trimming took off 6 bases at V and 0 bases at J, with 15 bases between the two ends.

Ten or more counts support this clonotype. This chain links TRBV15 with TRBJ2-7; D unclear. V lost 4 bases, J lost 1 base, and 5 bases lay in between. The CDR3 sequence is 12 residues long. Germline loops: CDR1 LNHNV, CDR2 YYDKDF (reference sequence). The CDR3 coding sequence is TGTGCCACCAGCACAGCATCCTACGAGCAGTACTTC. Translation gives CATSTASYEQYF.

This clonotype was observed a handful of times. The genes are TRBV5-4 and TRBJ2-3; possible D gene TRBD1, 5 bases. Trimming took off 5 bases at V and 0 bases at J, with 13 bases between the two ends. CDR1 is SGHNT, CDR2 YYREEE, per germline (reference sequence). The CDR3 covers 15 residues. CDR3 sequence reads: CASRSQGPSTDTQYF. CDR3 nucleotide sequence: TGTGCCAGCAGGAGCCAGGGCCCGAGCACAGATACGCAGTATTTT.

The table lists this clonotype with many counts. This chain joins TRBV4-1 and TRBJ2-7, with TRBD2 matching over 8 bases. The ends lost 1 base at V and 2 bases at J; junction bases unmatched: 4. Per germline, CDR1 MGHRA and CDR2 YSYEKL. The CDR3 length is 15 residues. The CDR3, as DNA: TGCGCCAGCAGCCAAGGCAATAGCGGGGCCTACGAGCAGTACTTC. Amino acid sequence: CASSQGNSGAYEQYF.

This clonotype has at least ten counts. The chain uses TRBV12-3 or TRBV12-4 and TRBJ1-2; 8 bases agree with TRBD1. V lost 4 bases and J lost 5; bases outside the gene matches: 6. This CDR3 region has 14 residues. Here the CDR3 DNA reads TGTGCCAGCAGTTCAGGGGGCAGGAATTATGGCTACACCTTC. Its protein product is CASSSGGRNYGYTF.

The chain uses TRBV19 and TRBJ2-3; 8 bases map to TRBD1. Germline loops: CDR1 LNHDA, CDR2 SQIVND (reference sequence). The CDR3 has 15 residues. V was pared by 2 bases and J by 1 base, with 2 bases of the junction left unmatched. CDR3 protein: CASSIMDRGTDTQYF. The CDR3 nucleotides are TGTGCCAGTAGTATAATGGACAGGGGCACAGATACGCAGTATTTT.

This clonotype has at least ten counts. The rearrangement uses TRBV6-4 and TRBJ1-5, with a tentative D call TRBD1 (5 bases). Trimming stripped 4 bases from V and 0 bases from J, with 10 bases between. The CDR3 has 15 residues. Germline V gene data show CDR1 as MRHNA and CDR2 as SNTAGT. The chain's CDR3 is CASSAEGTSNQPQHF. CDR3 bases: TGTGCCAGCAGTGCCGAAGGGACTAGCAATCAGCCCCAGCATTTT.

The chain uses TRBV15 and TRBJ1-4, with D possibly TRBD1 on 5 matching bases. The germline V and J ends were trimmed by 2 bases and 16 bases, with 11 bases remaining between them. The CDR3 is 11 residues long. Germline loops: CDR1 LNHNV, CDR2 YYDKDF (reference sequence). The CDR3 reads CATSRQGTQFF. As DNA, the CDR3 is TGTGCCACCAGCAGACAGGGAACGCAGTTTTTT. Drawing the rest from reference TRBV15 and TRBJ1-4, the complete variable domain is DAMVIQNPRYQVTQFGKPVTLSCSQTLNHNVMYWYQQKSSQAPKLLFHYYDKDFNNEADTPDNFQSRRPNTSFCFLDIRSPGLGDTAMYLCATSRQGTQFFGSGTQLSVL.

This clonotype was seen repeatedly, ten times or more. The chain joins TRBV27 to TRBJ2-3, with D hard to call. Trimming cost V 6 bases and J 2 bases, with 9 bases left between them. The CDR3 length is 13 residues. Germline loops: CDR1 MNHEY, CDR2 SMNVEV (reference sequence). This CDR3 reads CASRGWNTDTQYF. In DNA form, the CDR3 reads TGTGCCAGCAGGGGTTGGAACACAGATACGCAGTATTTT.

The chain joins TRBV2 to TRBJ1-1; D possibly corresponds to TRBD1 (5 bases). CDR3 length: 15 amino acids. Trimming shortened V by 2 bases and J by 1 base, and 11 bases separated the two germline ends. CDR1 SNHLY and CDR2 FYNNEI come from the germline V gene. The CDR3 region is CASSERGTTNTEAFF. DNA of the CDR3: TGTGCCAGCAGTGAACGGGGGACCACGAACACTGAAGCTTTCTTT.

J is TRBJ2-7 and V is TRBV18, with 10 bases matching TRBD1. Germline CDR1 is KGHSH and CDR2 is LQKENI. The CDR3 contains 15 residues. V lost 6 bases to trimming and J lost 6 bases; unmatched junction nucleotides: 11. In DNA, the CDR3 is TGTGCCAGCTCCCCGACCGGGACAGGGGTGATCGAGCAGTACTTC. Encoded protein: CASSPTGTGVIEQYF. Together with reference TRBV18 and TRBJ2-7, the CDR3 gives the full variable domain: NAGVMQNPRHLVRRRGQEARLRCSPMKGHSHVYWYRQLPEEGLKFMVYLQKENIIDESGMPKERFSAEFPKEGPSILRIQQVVRGDSAAYFCASSPTGTGVIEQYFGPGTRLTVT.

Ten or more counts support this clonotype. The chain is built from TRBV27 and TRBJ2-7; 8 nucleotides match TRBD2. Trimming cost V 4 bases and J 2 bases; bases outside gene matches: 4. This CDR3 is built from 14 residues. Germline loops: CDR1 MNHEY, CDR2 SMNVEV (reference sequence). CDR3 in DNA: TGTGCCAGCAGTTCCGGGACTAGTACCTACGAGCAGTACTTC. Translating it yields CASSSGTSTYEQYF.

This chain connects TRBV15 to TRBJ1-1; TRBD1 is a possible D gene (5 bases). Germline assignment: CDR1 LNHNV and CDR2 YYDKDF (reference sequence). The V end was cut by 3 bases, the J end by 1 base, with 9 bases between. The CDR3 is 14 residues long. For the CDR3, the DNA is TGTGCCACCAGCAGTTTAGGGACGAACACTGAAGCTTTCTTT. It specifies CATSSLGTNTEAFF. Supplemented by reference TRBV15 and TRBJ1-1, the full variable domain reads DAMVIQNPRYQVTQFGKPVTLSCSQTLNHNVMYWYQQKSSQAPKLLFHYYDKDFNNEADTPDNFQSRRPNTSFCFLDIRSPGLGDTAMYLCATSSLGTNTEAFFGQGTRLTVV.

V gene TRBV2 combines with J gene TRBJ1-2; D gene uncertain. V was shortened by 3 bases and J by 6 bases, with 14 bases between the two germline ends. The CDR3 runs 14 residues. CDR1 is SNHLY, CDR2 FYNNEI, per germline. CDR3 in amino acids: CASSDWEQVNGYTF. The CDR3 DNA reads TGTGCCAGCAGTGATTGGGAGCAGGTTAATGGCTACACCTTC.

The chain joins TRBV15 to TRBJ2-7, with 10 bases identical to TRBD2. Germline lookup yields CDR1 LNHNV and CDR2 YYDKDF (reference sequence). CDR3 length: 17 amino acids. Germline trimming cut 2 bases from V and 4 bases from J; bases unmatched to any gene: 11. The CDR3 here is CATSRPKREGHAYEQYF. CDR3 DNA: TGTGCCACCAGCAGACCAAAGCGGGAGGGCCACGCGTACGAGCAGTACTTC.

Regarding this clonotype: This may arise from a read error, as a much more abundant clone is one base away. The chain couples TRBV20-1 to TRBJ2-2; 7 bases map to TRBD2. The V gene's germline CDR1 is DFQATT and CDR2 SNEGSKA (reference sequence). CDR3 size: 15 residues. CDR3 nucleotides: TGCAGTGCAAGACCGGGGCGACGGGAGGTCGGGGAGCTGTCTTTT. This sequence encodes CSARPGRREVGELSF.